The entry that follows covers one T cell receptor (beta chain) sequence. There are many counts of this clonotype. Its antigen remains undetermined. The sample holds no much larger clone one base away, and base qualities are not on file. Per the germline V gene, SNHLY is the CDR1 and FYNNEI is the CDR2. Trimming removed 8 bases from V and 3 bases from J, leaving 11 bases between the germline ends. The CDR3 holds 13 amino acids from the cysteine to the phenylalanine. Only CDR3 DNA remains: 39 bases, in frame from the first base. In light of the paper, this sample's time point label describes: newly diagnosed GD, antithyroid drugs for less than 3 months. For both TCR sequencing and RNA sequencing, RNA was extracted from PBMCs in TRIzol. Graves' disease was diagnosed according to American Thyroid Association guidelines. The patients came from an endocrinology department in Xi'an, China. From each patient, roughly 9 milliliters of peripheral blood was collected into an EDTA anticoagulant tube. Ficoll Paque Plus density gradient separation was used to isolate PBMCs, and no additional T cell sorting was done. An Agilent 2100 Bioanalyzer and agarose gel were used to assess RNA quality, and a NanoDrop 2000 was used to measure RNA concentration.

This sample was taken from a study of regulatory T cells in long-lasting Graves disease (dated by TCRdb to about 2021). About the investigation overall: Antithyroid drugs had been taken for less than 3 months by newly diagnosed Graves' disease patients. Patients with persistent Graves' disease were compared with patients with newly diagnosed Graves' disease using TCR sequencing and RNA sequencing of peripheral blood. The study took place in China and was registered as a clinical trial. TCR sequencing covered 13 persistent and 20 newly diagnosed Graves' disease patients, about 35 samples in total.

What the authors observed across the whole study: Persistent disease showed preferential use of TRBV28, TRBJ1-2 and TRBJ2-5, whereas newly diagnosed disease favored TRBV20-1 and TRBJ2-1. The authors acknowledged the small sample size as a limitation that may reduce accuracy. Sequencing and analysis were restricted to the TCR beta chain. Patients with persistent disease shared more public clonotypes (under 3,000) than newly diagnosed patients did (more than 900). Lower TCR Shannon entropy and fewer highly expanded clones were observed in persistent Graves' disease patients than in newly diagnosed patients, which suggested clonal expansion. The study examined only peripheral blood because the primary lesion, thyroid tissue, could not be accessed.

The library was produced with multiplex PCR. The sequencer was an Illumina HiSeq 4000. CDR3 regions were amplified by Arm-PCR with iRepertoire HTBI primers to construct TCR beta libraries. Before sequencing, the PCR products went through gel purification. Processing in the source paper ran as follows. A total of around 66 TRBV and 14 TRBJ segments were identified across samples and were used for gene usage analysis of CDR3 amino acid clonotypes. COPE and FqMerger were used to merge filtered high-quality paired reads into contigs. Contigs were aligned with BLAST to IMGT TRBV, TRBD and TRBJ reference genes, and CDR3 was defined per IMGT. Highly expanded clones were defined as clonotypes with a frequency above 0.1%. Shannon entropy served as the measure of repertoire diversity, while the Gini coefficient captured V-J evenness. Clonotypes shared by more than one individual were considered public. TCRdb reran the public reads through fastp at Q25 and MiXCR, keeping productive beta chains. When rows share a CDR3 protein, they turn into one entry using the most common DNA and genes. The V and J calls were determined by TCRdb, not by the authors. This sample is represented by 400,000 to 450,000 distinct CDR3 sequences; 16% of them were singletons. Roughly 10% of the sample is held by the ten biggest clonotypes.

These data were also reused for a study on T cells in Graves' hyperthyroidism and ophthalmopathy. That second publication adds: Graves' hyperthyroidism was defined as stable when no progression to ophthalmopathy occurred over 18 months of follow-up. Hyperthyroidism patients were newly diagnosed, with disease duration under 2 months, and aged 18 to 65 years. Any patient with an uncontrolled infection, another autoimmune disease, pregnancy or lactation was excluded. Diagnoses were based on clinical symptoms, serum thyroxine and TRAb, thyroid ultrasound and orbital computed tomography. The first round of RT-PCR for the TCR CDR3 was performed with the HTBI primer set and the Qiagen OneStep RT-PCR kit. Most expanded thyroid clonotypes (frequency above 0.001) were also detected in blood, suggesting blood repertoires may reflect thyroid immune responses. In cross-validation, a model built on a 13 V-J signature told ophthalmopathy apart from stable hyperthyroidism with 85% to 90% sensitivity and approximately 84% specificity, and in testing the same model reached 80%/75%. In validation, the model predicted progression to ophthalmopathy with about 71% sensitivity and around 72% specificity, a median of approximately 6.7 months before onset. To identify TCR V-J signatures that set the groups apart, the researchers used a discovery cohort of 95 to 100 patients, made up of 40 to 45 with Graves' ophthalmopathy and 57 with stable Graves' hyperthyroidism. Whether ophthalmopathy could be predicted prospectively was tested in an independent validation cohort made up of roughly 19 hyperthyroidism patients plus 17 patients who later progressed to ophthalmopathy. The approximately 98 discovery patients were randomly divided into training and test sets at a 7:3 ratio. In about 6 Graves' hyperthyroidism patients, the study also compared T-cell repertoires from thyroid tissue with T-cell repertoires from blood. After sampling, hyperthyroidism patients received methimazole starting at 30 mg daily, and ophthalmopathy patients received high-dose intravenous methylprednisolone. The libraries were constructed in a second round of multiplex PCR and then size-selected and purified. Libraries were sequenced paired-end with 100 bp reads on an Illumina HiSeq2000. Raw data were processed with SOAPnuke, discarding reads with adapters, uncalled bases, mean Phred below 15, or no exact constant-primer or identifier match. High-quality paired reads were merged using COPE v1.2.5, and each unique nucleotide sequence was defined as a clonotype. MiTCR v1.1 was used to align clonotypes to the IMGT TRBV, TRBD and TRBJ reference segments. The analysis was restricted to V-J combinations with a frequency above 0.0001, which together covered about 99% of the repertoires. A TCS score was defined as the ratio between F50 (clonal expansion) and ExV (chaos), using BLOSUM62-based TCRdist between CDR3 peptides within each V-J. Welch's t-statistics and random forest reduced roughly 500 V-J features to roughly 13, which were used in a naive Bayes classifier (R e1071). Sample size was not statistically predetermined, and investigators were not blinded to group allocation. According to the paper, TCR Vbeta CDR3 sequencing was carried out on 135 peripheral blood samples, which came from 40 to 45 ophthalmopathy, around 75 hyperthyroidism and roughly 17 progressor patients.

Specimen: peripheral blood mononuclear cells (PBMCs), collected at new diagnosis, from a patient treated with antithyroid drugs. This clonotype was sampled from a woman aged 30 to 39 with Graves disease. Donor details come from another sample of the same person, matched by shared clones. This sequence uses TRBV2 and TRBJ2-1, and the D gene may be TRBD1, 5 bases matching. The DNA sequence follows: TGTGCCAGCGAGGACAACTACTACAATGAGCAGTTCTTC. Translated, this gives CASEDNYYNEQFF.